Shown below are 23 T cell receptor beta chains from a single sample sequenced in a study of cytomegalovirus exposure and HLA in healthy donors. The PCR employed 60 Vbeta primers together with 13 Jbeta primers. Generated by immunoSEQ multiplex PCR, the TCRdb table keeps only in-frame clones and is missing some. The sample shows tens of thousands of clones, 80% of them seen only once. Material for sequencing was PBMCs. These receptors were taken from a male donor in good health and CMV-seronegative.

This clone was seen only once. The rearrangement uses TRBV15 and TRBJ1-5; D not certain. The CDR3 totals 17 residues. The germline CDR1 and CDR2 sequences are LNHNV and YYDKDF (reference sequence). V lost 0 bases and J 2 bases, leaving 14 bases between the germline ends. The CDR3 DNA sequence: TGTGCCACCAGCAGAGATCTAACAGCTGGCGGCAATCAGCCCCAGCATTTT. Encoded protein: CATSRDLTAGGNQPQHF.

The V gene is TRBV6-1, the J gene TRBJ2-1; 10 bases are a match to TRBD2. V shed 6 bases and J 8 bases; nucleotides not matched to a gene: 10. The germline gives CDR1 MNHNS, CDR2 SASEGT. The CDR3 runs 15 residues. CDR3 bases: TGTGCCAGCAGCGTACAGCGGGGGGGCCGGGATGAGCAGTTCTTC. Translation gives CASSVQRGGRDEQFF.

The chain recombines TRBV7-9 with TRBJ1-1, with D unclear. The CDR3 loop spans 12 amino acids. V lost 3 bases, J lost 3 bases, and 5 bases lay in between. Per germline, CDR1 SEHNR and CDR2 FQNEAQ (reference sequence). In DNA, the CDR3 is TGTGCCAGCAGCTTTCAGTACACTGAAGCTTTCTTT. Its protein product is CASSFQYTEAFF.

V usage is TRBV5-1 and J usage is TRBJ2-1; tentatively, D is TRBD1 (8 bases). This CDR3 region has 14 residues. The V end was cut by 4 bases, the J end by 9 bases, with 17 bases between. Looked up from germline, CDR1 is SGHRS and CDR2 is YFSETQ. The CDR3 here is CASSGGDRSGEQFF. CDR3 coding DNA: TGCGCCAGCAGCGGGGGGGACAGGTCAGGTGAGCAGTTCTTC.

The genes are TRBV6-5 and TRBJ2-7; 7 positions agree with TRBD1. V trimming: 4 bases; J trimming: 6 bases; junction bases outside the gene matches: 6. Germline CDR1 MNHEY, CDR2 SVGAGI. The CDR3 has 13 amino acids. The CDR3 region is CASSSGAGGEQYF. Written as DNA, the CDR3 is TGTGCCAGCAGTTCAGGGGCAGGGGGCGAGCAGTACTTC.

The chain recombines TRBV11-3 with TRBJ2-3; D is unclear. Trimming pared 3 bases from V and 0 bases from J, leaving 7 bases between. The germline V gene encodes CDR1 SGHNT and CDR2 YENEEA. The CDR3 is 14 residues long. CDR3 sequence reads: CASSLGRSTDTQYF. CDR3 nucleotides: TGTGCCAGCAGCTTGGGCAGGAGCACAGATACGCAGTATTTT.

J is TRBJ1-5 and V is TRBV28, with a tentative D call TRBD1 (5 bases). From germline, CDR1 is MDHEN and CDR2 SYDVKM. The germline V and J ends were trimmed by 2 bases and 6 bases, with 17 bases remaining between them. The CDR3 is 16 residues long. CDR3: CASSLRKGVGSQPQHF. The CDR3 DNA sequence: TGTGCCAGCAGTTTACGTAAAGGGGTTGGAAGTCAGCCCCAGCATTTT.

V and J are TRBV5-1 and TRBJ1-6; D might be TRBD1 (5 bases). There are 14 residues in the CDR3. Germline loops: CDR1 SGHRS, CDR2 YFSETQ. V was clipped by 0 bases and J by 7 bases, with 8 bases between them. Here the CDR3 reads CASSLVDRNSPLHF. In nucleotides, the CDR3 is TGCGCCAGCAGCTTGGTTGACAGAAATTCACCCCTCCACTTT.

The rearrangement joins TRBV29-1 to TRBJ2-7; 7 nucleotides agree with TRBD1. The CDR3 sequence is 12 residues long. J was trimmed by 6 bases and V by 4 bases; bases with no gene match: 6. From germline, CDR1 is SQVTM and CDR2 ANQGSEA. Written as DNA, the CDR3 is TGCAGCGTTGCGGCGACAGGGTTCGAGCAGTACTTC. Residues: CSVAATGFEQYF.

This clone was picked up one time. The genes are TRBV2 and TRBJ1-6; D perhaps matches TRBD1 (6 bases). Trimming took 7 bases from V and 7 from J, leaving 11 bases between them. This CDR3 is 13 amino acids long. Germline V CDR1 and CDR2: SNHLY, FYNNEI. The CDR3 region has the DNA TGTGCCAGCACCGGAACAGGGAATTCACCCCTCCACTTT. The encoded protein is CASTGTGNSPLHF.

This chain connects TRBV29-1 to TRBJ1-2; 7 bases align to TRBD1. V was pared by 6 bases and J by 0 bases, with 10 bases of the junction left unmatched. CDR3 length: 15 residues. Germline assignment: CDR1 SQVTM and CDR2 ANQGSEA. CDR3 amino acids: CSVRGQTIANYGYTF. CDR3 bases: TGCAGCGTGCGGGGACAGACTATAGCTAACTATGGCTACACCTTC. Using reference TRBV29-1 and TRBJ1-2 for the parts outside the CDR3, the full variable domain is SAVISQKPSRDICQRGTSLTIQCQVDSQVTMMFWYRQQPGQSLTLIATANQGSEATYESGFVIDKFPISRPNLTFSTLTVSNMSPEDSSIYLCSVRGQTIANYGYTFGSGTRLTVV.

The CDR3 loop is CASSQDWPTINEQFF. CDR3 in DNA: TGCGCCAGCAGCCAAGATTGGCCAACTATCAATGAGCAGTTCTTC. The genes are TRBV4-3 and TRBJ2-1; D gene unclear. Germline lookup yields CDR1 LGHNA and CDR2 YSLEER. The V gene lost 0 bases and the J gene lost 6 bases, with 12 bases spanning the gap. This CDR3 comprises 15 residues.

This clone was observed a few times. The genes are TRBV9 and TRBJ1-1; perhaps TRBD1 as D (6 bases). Per the germline V gene, CDR1 is SGDLS and CDR2 is YYNGEE. The CDR3 consists of 17 residues. Deletions cut 3 bases from V and 1 base from J, with 19 bases between. As DNA, the CDR3 is TGTGCCAGCAGCGCCAGCTCCTCACAGGGTTGGAACACTGAAGCTTTCTTT. Translating gives CASSASSSQGWNTEAFF.

The genes are TRBV28 and TRBJ1-4; the D is unclear. Germline assignment: CDR1 MDHEN and CDR2 SYDVKM. V lost 5 bases to trimming and J lost 0 bases, with 10 bases between them. The CDR3 is 15 residues long. CDR3 in DNA: TGTGCCAGCAGTGCCTACGGAGCAACTAATGAAAAACTGTTTTTT. The encoded protein is CASSAYGATNEKLFF.

About this clone: At one boundary the junction diverges from the germline segment, which might be a read error. The chain is built from TRBV5-1 and TRBJ2-1, with TRBD2 as a possible D gene (6 bases). The CDR3 consists of 14 residues. In germline, CDR1 is SGHRS, CDR2 YFSETQ. In nucleotides, the CDR3 is TGCGCCAGCAGCCGAGGGGACTCCAACAATGAGCAGTTCTTC. This encodes CASSRGDSNNEQFF.

V and J are TRBV18 and TRBJ2-3; D may be TRBD2 (5 bases). Germline CDR1 is KGHSH and CDR2 is LQKENI. This CDR3 spans 15 amino acids. Trimming took 3 bases from V and 0 from J, leaving 10 bases between them. The DNA of the CDR3 is TGTGCCAGCTCACCGCAACGGGGTAGCACAGATACGCAGTATTTT. It specifies CASSPQRGSTDTQYF.

This chain connects TRBV19 to TRBJ2-1; D ambiguous. The V end lost 3 bases, the J end lost 0 bases, and 9 bases lay between the germline ends. The CDR3 runs 15 residues. Per the germline V gene, CDR1 is LNHDA and CDR2 is SQIVND (reference sequence). CDR3 sequence (DNA): TGTGCCAGTAGTATCGCGGAGAGCTCCTACAATGAGCAGTTCTTC. It specifies CASSIAESSYNEQFF.

V and J are TRBV18 and TRBJ1-1; 7 bases are a match to TRBD1. The V gene end was trimmed by 6 bases and the J gene end by 4 bases; junction bases not matched to a gene: 17. CDR3 length: 17 amino acids. Per the germline V gene, CDR1 is KGHSH and CDR2 is LQKENI. The CDR3 protein is CASSRFPETGALTEAFF. Here the CDR3 DNA reads TGTGCCAGCTCGCGATTTCCCGAAACAGGGGCCCTCACTGAAGCTTTCTTT.

V is TRBV30 and J is TRBJ1-1; 8 positions match TRBD1. The CDR3 totals 15 residues. The germline V gene has CDR1 GTSNPN and CDR2 SVGIG (reference sequence). Trimming cost V 2 bases and J 4 bases; bases outside gene matches: 9. The CDR3 protein is CAWSRSGQGSTEAFF. The CDR3 DNA follows: TGTGCCTGGAGTAGATCTGGACAGGGTTCCACTGAAGCTTTCTTT.

V gene TRBV7-8 combines with J gene TRBJ2-2, with 8 bases identical to TRBD1. The V gene's germline CDR1 is SGHVS and CDR2 FQNEAQ. The CDR3 spans 15 residues. The ends lost 6 bases at V and 5 bases at J; junction bases unmatched: 8. CDR3: CASRATGVPTGELFF. As DNA, the CDR3 is TGTGCCAGCAGAGCGACAGGGGTTCCGACCGGGGAGCTGTTTTTT.

The chain joins TRBV5-1 to TRBJ2-7; 9 nucleotides agree with TRBD1. The germline gives CDR1 SGHRS, CDR2 YFSETQ. The junction had 2 bases not matched to a gene; V was cut back by 4 bases and J by 0 bases. This CDR3 comprises 14 residues. CDR3: CASSGTGNSYEQYF. CDR3 sequence (DNA): TGCGCCAGCAGCGGGACAGGGAACTCCTACGAGCAGTACTTC.

The V and J genes are TRBV5-1 and TRBJ2-6; D may be TRBD1 (6 bases). V lost 2 bases and J 0 bases, leaving 15 bases between the germline ends. The CDR3 has 18 amino acids. From germline, CDR1 is SGHRS and CDR2 YFSETQ. This CDR3 is CASSFAGVNPSGANVLTF. Here the CDR3 DNA reads TGCGCCAGCAGCTTTGCAGGGGTGAATCCCTCTGGGGCCAACGTCCTGACTTTC.

This chain uses TRBV29-1 with TRBJ1-5, with 9 bases identical to TRBD1. V dropped 3 bases and J dropped 8; count of bases not matched to a gene: 11. The CDR3 is 15 amino acids. CDR1 SQVTM and CDR2 ANQGSEA come from the germline V gene. Here the CDR3 reads CSVDRDRERSKPQHF. The CDR3 bases are TGCAGCGTTGACCGGGACAGGGAACGGTCCAAGCCCCAGCATTTT.